These 18 T cell receptor beta chains share one sample of origin, sequenced in a study of identical twins. TCRdb re-called the 5' RACE reads through MiXCR, storing one row per CDR3 protein. The sample yields 700,000 or so distinct CDR3 sequences, over 8.5% seen once. These sequences were also reported in another study, on yellow fever vaccine responses in identical twins.

The sequenced sample consisted of PBMCs. The receptors stem from a woman younger than 30 in good health.

This clonotype was seen only a few times. The V and J genes are TRBV20-1 and TRBJ2-1, with D possibly matching TRBD2 (5 bases). Trimming shortened V by 1 base and J by 8 bases, and 9 bases separated the two germline ends. Germline V gives CDR1 DFQATT, CDR2 SNEGSKA (reference sequence). This CDR3 contains 12 residues. As DNA, the CDR3 is TGCAGTGCTAGAGGTGTGGACTATGAGCAGTTCTTC. The encoded protein is CSARGVDYEQFF.

This clonotype was seen many times. This chain uses TRBV7-2 with TRBJ2-7, with D maybe TRBD2 (6 bases). V was shortened by 1 base and J by 3 bases, with 19 bases between the two germline ends. This CDR3 spans 17 amino acids. Germline CDR1 and CDR2: SGHTA and FQGNSA. DNA of the CDR3: TGTGCCAGCAGCTTAGGAAGTGGTAGCGGAGCTCGCTACGAGCAGTACTTC. Residues: CASSLGSGSGARYEQYF.

The CDR3 DNA reads as TGTGCCAGCAGCCTCTTAGGACAGGCCACAATTTACTTC. Amino acid sequence: CASSLLGQATIYF. The V and J genes are TRBV14 and TRBJ2-7, with TRBD1 matching over 7 bases. CDR1 and CDR2 (germline): SGHDN, FVKESK. With V trimmed by 4 bases and J by 13 bases, 13 bases remained unmatched. The CDR3 is made up of 13 amino acids.

This clonotype was seen more than once but under ten times. V and J are TRBV19 and TRBJ1-2; 12 bases fit TRBD1. CDR1 and CDR2 from the germline V gene are LNHDA and SQIVND (reference sequence). The ends lost 11 bases at V and 12 bases at J; junction bases unmatched: 16. The CDR3 spans 14 residues. The CDR3 spells CASSPGQGARIHTF. The CDR3 DNA is TGTGCCTCTTCGCCGGGACAGGGGGCGCGAATCCACACCTTC.

V is TRBV20-1 and J is TRBJ2-2; no definite D call. In germline, CDR1 is DFQATT, CDR2 SNEGSKA (reference sequence). CDR3 length equals 16 residues. Trimming took 1 base from V and 6 from J, leaving 18 bases between them. The CDR3 nucleotides are TGCAGTGCTAGAGGAAGTATGGGTAGACGGGCCGGGGAGCTGTTTTTT. Translation gives CSARGSMGRRAGELFF.

This clonotype was observed a few times. J is TRBJ1-5 and V is TRBV6-1, with TRBD1 identical over 8 bases. J gave up 7 bases and V 7 bases, and 9 bases lay outside the gene matches. In germline, CDR1 is MNHNS, CDR2 SASEGT. This CDR3 contains 14 residues. In nucleotides, the CDR3 is TGTGCCAGCACCCCGGACAGGGCGGAACAGCCCCAGCATTTT. Encoded protein: CASTPDRAEQPQHF.

This rearrangement joins TRBV6-4 to TRBJ2-1, with D possibly matching TRBD1 (5 bases). Trimming shortened V by 3 bases and J by 8 bases, and 11 bases separated the two germline ends. CDR3 length: 13 amino acids. The germline CDR1 and CDR2 sequences are MRHNA and SNTAGT. The CDR3 is CASSDAGFYEQFF. The DNA for the CDR3 is TGTGCCAGCAGTGATGCAGGGTTCTATGAGCAGTTCTTC.

CDR3 sequence: CASSPTFDRGFGYTF. The CDR3 bases are TGCGCCAGCAGCCCAACCTTCGACAGGGGCTTTGGCTACACCTTC. The chain carries TRBV5-1 and TRBJ1-2; 8 nucleotides agree with TRBD1. Germline V gene data show CDR1 as SGHRS and CDR2 as YFSETQ. V shed 4 bases, J shed 7 bases, and the junction held 12 bases outside the gene matches. This CDR3 has 15 amino acids.

The gene calls are TRBV11-3 and TRBJ2-7; 8 bases fit TRBD1. In germline, CDR1 is SGHNT, CDR2 YENEEA. The CDR3 has 15 residues. The junction had 5 bases not matched to a gene; V was cut back by 1 base and J by 3 bases. The CDR3 spells CASSLGPDRDYEQYF. The CDR3 nucleotides are TGTGCCAGCAGCTTAGGCCCGGACAGGGACTACGAGCAGTACTTC.

This clonotype was counted at least ten times. CDR3 in DNA: TGCGCCAGCAGCCTTAGGACAGGGGGCACCGGGGAGCTGTTTTTT. Its protein is CASSLRTGGTGELFF. The genes are TRBV5-1 and TRBJ2-2; 10 nucleotides align to TRBD1. The germline gives CDR1 SGHRS, CDR2 YFSETQ. The J segment lost 4 bases and the V segment lost 4 bases, leaving 4 bases of the junction unmatched. This CDR3 has 15 residues.

There are a few counts of this clonotype. The rearrangement uses TRBV7-9 and TRBJ2-3; 12 nucleotides agree with TRBD2. The CDR3 extends over 17 amino acids. Trimming cost V 5 bases and J 2 bases; bases outside gene matches: 8. Germline V gene sequence: CDR1 SEHNR, CDR2 FQNEAQ (reference sequence). CDR3 protein: CASSQATSGGHTDTQYF. In nucleotides, the CDR3 is TGTGCCAGCAGCCAAGCCACTAGCGGGGGGCACACAGATACGCAGTATTTT.

The chain carries TRBV7-2 and TRBJ2-2; TRBD2 is a possible D gene (6 bases). Germline V gives CDR1 SGHTA, CDR2 FQGNSA. Trimming pared 3 bases from V and 4 bases from J, leaving 12 bases between. This CDR3 spans 15 amino acids. The CDR3 bases are TGTGCCAGCAGCTTCCGGGACTTCCCCACCGGGGAGCTGTTTTTT. It codes for CASSFRDFPTGELFF.

This clonotype was seen a few times. V is TRBV12-3 or TRBV12-4 and J is TRBJ2-5, with D unclear. CDR3 length: 15 residues. V was pared by 1 base and J by 2 bases, with 11 bases between. The DNA for the CDR3 is TGTGCCAGCAGTTTAGGTGGCCCCGTTCAAGAGACCCAGTACTTC. As protein: CASSLGGPVQETQYF.

On this clonotype: The junction shows a germline mismatch at one end, possibly a read error. This sequence joins TRBV27 and TRBJ2-5, with 9 bases identical to TRBD1. Germline CDR1 is MNHEY and CDR2 is SMNVEV (reference sequence). CDR3 length: 18 residues. This CDR3 reads CASSFRDRVGKYQESQYF. For the CDR3, the DNA is TGTGCCAGCAGTTTTAGGGACAGGGTGGGGAAGTACCAAGAGTCCCAGTACTTC.

This clonotype was counted between two and nine times. This chain uses TRBV9 with TRBJ2-7; TRBD2 might be the D (6 bases). Germline lookup yields CDR1 SGDLS and CDR2 YYNGEE. V was shortened by 0 bases and J by 6 bases, with 16 bases between the two germline ends. The CDR3 has 15 amino acids. As DNA, the CDR3 is TGTGCCAGCAGCGTAGGTGGAGGGACCTCACCCGAGCAGTACTTC. Its translation: CASSVGGGTSPEQYF.

This clonotype was recorded a few times. Relative to the germline gene, one junction end is altered; a read error may explain this. The CDR3 sequence: CASSFGTVNMGSHF. Written as DNA, the CDR3 is TGTGCCAGCAGTTTCGGGACAGTAAACATGGGCTCCCATTTT. J is TRBJ1-4 and V is TRBV12-3 or TRBV12-4; 7 nucleotides match TRBD1. This CDR3 is built from 14 residues.

This clonotype was observed a few times. The CDR3 spells CASSQDSWRGQYF. CDR3 coding DNA: TGTGCCAGCAGCCAAGATTCCTGGCGGGGGCAGTATTTT. The chain employs TRBV3-1 and TRBJ2-3; D might be TRBD2 (6 bases). Germline CDR1 and CDR2: LGHDT and YNNKEL (reference sequence). The V gene lost 0 bases and the J gene lost 11 bases, with 12 bases spanning the gap. The CDR3 length is 13 residues.

This clonotype was counted many times. CDR3 nucleotides: TGTGCCAGCAGCAGAGACGGGACTAATGAAAAACTGTTTTTT. Its translation: CASSRDGTNEKLFF. The J gene is TRBJ1-4, the V gene TRBV11-2; D is ambiguous. Germline CDR1 is SGHAT and CDR2 is FQNNGV. Trimming cost V 5 bases and J 2 bases, with 9 bases left between them. There are 14 residues in the CDR3.